The next 27 T cell receptor beta chains were all read from a single sample in a study of cytomegalovirus exposure and HLA in healthy donors. The primer mix had 60 Vbeta and 13 Jbeta primers. Sequencing used immunoSEQ multiplex PCR; TCRdb keeps in-frame clones, though not all of them. The top ten clones hold about 1.8% of a sample with about 190,000 clones, around 85% of them seen once. Sequencing was carried out using PBMCs. Receptors originate from a young man in good health and CMV-seronegative.

This clone appeared a single time. The chain has TRBV28 and TRBJ2-5, with TRBD2 matching over 12 bases. Germline V CDR1 and CDR2: MDHEN, SYDVKM. This CDR3 comprises 15 residues. After removal of 5 bases from V and 3 bases from J, the junction contained 4 bases not matched to a gene. CDR3 sequence: CASSARLAGEETQYF. The CDR3 coding sequence is TGTGCCAGCAGTGCTCGACTAGCGGGAGAAGAGACCCAGTACTTC.

Of note for this clone: The junction departs from the called germline gene at one end, perhaps through a read error. The CDR3 reads CASGGGSLDF. The CDR3 nucleotides are TGTGCCAGCGGGGGAGGGAGCCTGGACTTC. J is TRBJ2-7 and V is TRBV2, with 7 bases aligning to TRBD2. Germline V gene lookup returns CDR1 SNHLY and CDR2 FYNNEI. The CDR3 has 10 residues.

This clone has just a few counts. The rearrangement uses TRBV27 and TRBJ1-1; 7 bases line up with TRBD1. With 3 bases clipped from V and 8 bases from J, the junction kept 6 bases outside the gene matches. This CDR3 contains 13 residues. In germline, CDR1 is MNHEY, CDR2 SMNVEV (reference sequence). For the CDR3, the DNA is TGTGCCAGCAGTTTGGCCGGGACAGCCGAAGCTTTCTTT. Protein: CASSLAGTAEAFF.

The chain is built from TRBV27 and TRBJ2-7; 14 bases line up with TRBD2. CDR3 length: 15 amino acids. Germline CDR1 MNHEY, CDR2 SMNVEV (reference sequence). V shed 2 bases and J 3 bases; nucleotides not matched to a gene: 0. CDR3 protein: CASSLGLAGGYEQYF. The CDR3, as DNA: TGTGCCAGCAGTTTAGGACTAGCGGGAGGCTACGAGCAGTACTTC.

A single count supports this clone. V and J are TRBV9 and TRBJ2-1, with a possible D match to TRBD1 (6 bases). Germline V CDR1 and CDR2: SGDLS, YYNGEE. V lost 0 bases and J 9 bases, leaving 13 bases between the germline ends. This CDR3 contains 14 residues. As DNA, the CDR3 is TGTGCCAGCAGCGTAGCCTCCAGGGGCCGTGAGCAGTTCTTC. It specifies CASSVASRGREQFF. Variable domain in full (rest from reference TRBV9 and TRBJ2-1): DSGVTQTPKHLITATGQRVTLRCSPRSGDLSVYWYQQSLDQGLQFLIQYYNGEERAKGNILERFSAQQFPDLHSELNLSSLELGDSALYFCASSVASRGREQFFGPGTRLTVL.

A remark on this clone: At the DNA level, this CDR3 is encoded by other sequences in the same sample as well. The J gene is TRBJ1-2, the V gene TRBV11-2, with D unresolved. Per germline, CDR1 SGHAT and CDR2 FQNNGV. The CDR3 totals 17 residues. V lost 5 bases to trimming and J lost 4 bases, with 23 bases between them. CDR3 DNA sequence: TGTGCCAGCAGCCCAACCCCGGCAGGAGGGAGAGGCTATGGCTACACCTTC. It translates to CASSPTPAGGRGYGYTF.

This chain connects TRBV5-5 to TRBJ2-2; TRBD2 aligns across 7 bases. Unmatched junction bases numbered 3, after V lost 0 bases and J lost 1 base. Germline V gene lookup returns CDR1 SGHKS and CDR2 YYEKEE (reference sequence). The CDR3 covers 16 residues. CDR3 nucleotides: TGTGCCAGCAGCTTGGATCCTAGCGGGAACACCGGGGAGCTGTTTTTT. Translated: CASSLDPSGNTGELFF.

This clone was seen a handful of times. The chain employs TRBV9 and TRBJ2-7, with a tentative D call TRBD2 (5 bases). This CDR3 is built from 12 residues. The germline V gene encodes CDR1 SGDLS and CDR2 YYNGEE. V lost 0 bases and J lost 6, with 7 bases in between. Written as DNA, the CDR3 is TGTGCCAGCAGCGTAGGGACTGGCGAGCAGTACTTC. This codes for CASSVGTGEQYF.

CDR3 in DNA: TGTGCCAGCAGCCGGACAGGGGGAAGATACACTGAAGCTTTCTTT. Amino acid sequence: CASSRTGGRYTEAFF. This chain joins TRBV7-3 and TRBJ1-1; 10 bases map to TRBD1. V was clipped by 5 bases and J by 3 bases; unmatched bases: 6. CDR1 SGHTA and CDR2 FQGTGA come from the germline V gene. The CDR3 consists of 15 residues.

This clone was found a few times. Other DNA sequences in this sample translate to the same CDR3. This rearrangement joins TRBV27 to TRBJ1-1, with 7 bases matching TRBD1. In germline, CDR1 is MNHEY, CDR2 SMNVEV (reference sequence). J lost 1 base, V lost 1 base, and 6 bases had no gene match. The CDR3 is 16 amino acids. CDR3: CASSLWRGLKNTEAFF. The CDR3 DNA is TGTGCCAGCAGTTTATGGAGGGGGCTGAAGAACACTGAAGCTTTCTTT.

This chain joins TRBV27 and TRBJ1-5, with 9 bases lining up with TRBD1. Germline values: CDR1 MNHEY, CDR2 SMNVEV (reference sequence). The CDR3 is 16 amino acids. The ends lost 8 bases at V and 0 bases at J; junction bases unmatched: 8. The CDR3 region is CASSPDRGNSNQPQHF. In DNA form, the CDR3 reads TGTGCCAGCTCCCCGGACAGGGGTAATAGCAATCAGCCCCAGCATTTT.

The V and J genes are TRBV7-4 and TRBJ2-7; TRBD1 matches at 9 bases. V dropped 4 bases and J dropped 6; count of bases not matched to a gene: 4. This CDR3 is built from 13 residues. Germline V CDR1 and CDR2: SGHVT, SQSDAQ. The CDR3 DNA reads as TGTGCCAGCAGCTGCGACAGGGGGGGCGAGCAGTACTTC. This encodes CASSCDRGGEQYF. The full variable domain, completed using reference TRBV7-4 and TRBJ2-7, is GAGVSQSPRYKVAKRGRDVALRCDSISGHVTLYWYRQTLGQGSEVLTYSQSDAQRDKSGRPSGRFSAERPERSVSTLKIQRTEQGDSAVYLCASSCDRGGEQYFGPGTRLTVT.

V usage is TRBV7-9 and J usage is TRBJ2-7; 11 bases are shared with TRBD2. V trimming: 5 bases; J trimming: 5 bases; junction bases outside the gene matches: 11. The germline V gene has CDR1 SEHNR and CDR2 FQNEAQ (reference sequence). There are 16 residues in the CDR3. CDR3: CASSIRLTSGGHEQYF. The DNA for the CDR3 is TGTGCCAGCAGCATACGATTAACTAGCGGGGGCCACGAGCAGTACTTC. Full variable domain (missing parts from reference TRBV7-9 and TRBJ2-7): DTGVSQNPRHKITKRGQNVTFRCDPISEHNRLYWYRQTLGQGPEFLTYFQNEAQLEKSRLLSDRFSAERPKGSFSTLEIQRTEQGDSAMYLCASSIRLTSGGHEQYFGPGTRLTVT.

This clone was counted between two and nine times. This chain connects TRBV27 to TRBJ2-1; TRBD2 aligns across 8 bases. The V gene end was trimmed by 3 bases and the J gene end by 3 bases; junction bases not matched to a gene: 4. The CDR3 extends over 15 amino acids. CDR1 MNHEY and CDR2 SMNVEV come from the germline V gene (reference sequence). The CDR3 coding sequence is TGTGCCAGCAGTTTCGTAGCGGGGAACTACAATGAGCAGTTCTTC. This encodes CASSFVAGNYNEQFF.

The chain uses TRBV5-1 and TRBJ2-5, with D possibly matching TRBD2 (7 bases). The CDR3 is 14 amino acids. Trimming pared 0 bases from V and 4 bases from J, leaving 10 bases between. Germline assignment: CDR1 SGHRS and CDR2 YFSETQ. This CDR3 reads CASSLAGGRETQYF. CDR3 coding DNA: TGCGCCAGCAGCTTGGCCGGGGGGCGAGAGACCCAGTACTTC.

The rearrangement links TRBV15 to TRBJ2-1, with TRBD2 matching over 13 bases. V was pared by 0 bases and J by 7 bases, with 3 bases of the junction left unmatched. Germline V gene data show CDR1 as LNHNV and CDR2 as YYDKDF (reference sequence). This CDR3 is 16 amino acids long. The CDR3 DNA follows: TGTGCCACCAGCAGAGATTTGGGACTAGCGGGAAATGAGCAGTTCTTC. It encodes CATSRDLGLAGNEQFF.

The rearrangement links TRBV28 to TRBJ2-7, with 7 bases lining up with TRBD1. CDR1 and CDR2 (germline): MDHEN, SYDVKM. The CDR3 spans 16 residues. Trimming removed 5 bases from V and 2 bases from J; junction bases left unmatched: 12. Written as DNA, the CDR3 is TGTGCCAGCAGTGAGAGGGAACAGGGGTTAACCTACGAGCAGTACTTC. Its protein product is CASSEREQGLTYEQYF.

Only one count was recorded for this clone. The chain is built from TRBV19 and TRBJ2-5; the D gene is possibly TRBD1 (5 bases). The CDR3 spans 13 residues. Germline V gene sequence: CDR1 LNHDA, CDR2 SQIVND (reference sequence). The ends were cut back, 4 bases at V and 3 bases at J, with 9 bases in the middle. The CDR3 loop is CASSKGREETQYF. The CDR3 bases are TGTGCCAGTAGTAAGGGCAGGGAAGAGACCCAGTACTTC.

This chain connects TRBV6-5 to TRBJ2-5; D possibly corresponds to TRBD2 (6 bases). Germline V CDR1 and CDR2: MNHEY, SVGAGI. CDR3 length equals 14 residues. With 5 bases removed from V and 5 bases from J, the gap between germline ends came to 15 bases. CDR3 DNA sequence: TGTGCCAGCAGTAGCCAGGGTGGAGGGGAGACCCAGTACTTC. Its protein is CASSSQGGGETQYF.

In nucleotides, the CDR3 is TGTGCCAGCAGCTTCGGGAGGGACCACACCGGGGAGCTGTTTTTT. It encodes CASSFGRDHTGELFF. The V gene is TRBV7-3, the J gene TRBJ2-2; 8 bases match TRBD2. The CDR3 length is 15 residues. With 3 bases clipped from V and 3 bases from J, the junction kept 3 bases outside the gene matches. Germline V CDR1 and CDR2: SGHTA, FQGTGA.

The chain combines TRBV7-2 with TRBJ2-5, with D tentatively TRBD1 (5 bases). This CDR3 contains 13 residues. Germline CDR1 SGHTA, CDR2 FQGNSA. V was clipped by 0 bases and J by 3 bases, with 5 bases between them. The DNA for the CDR3 is TGTGCCAGCAGCTTAGCCAGGGAAGAGACCCAGTACTTC. It specifies CASSLAREETQYF. Complete variable domain (other parts from reference TRBV7-2 and TRBJ2-5): GAGVSQSPSNKVTEKGKDVELRCDPISGHTALYWYRQSLGQGLEFLIYFQGNSAPDKSGLPSDRFSAERTGGSVSTLTIQRTQQEDSAVYLCASSLAREETQYFGPGTRLLVL.

The chain combines TRBV7-2 with TRBJ2-7; 12 positions match TRBD2. This CDR3 is built from 16 residues. Germline V gene lookup returns CDR1 SGHTA and CDR2 FQGNSA. V lost 5 bases, J lost 1 base, and 6 bases stayed unmatched. The DNA for the CDR3 is TGTGCCAGCAGCATTCGACTAGCGGGAGAATCCTACGAGCAGTACTTC. Residues: CASSIRLAGESYEQYF.

This rearrangement joins TRBV4-1 to TRBJ2-1; TRBD2 matches 9 bases. This CDR3 region has 15 residues. The V segment lost 1 base and the J segment 3 bases; nucleotides outside the gene matches: 1. Per germline, CDR1 MGHRA and CDR2 YSYEKL. CDR3 region: CASSQVAGDYNEQFF. The CDR3 bases are TGCGCCAGCAGCCAAGTAGCGGGAGACTACAATGAGCAGTTCTTC.

CDR3 sequence reads: CASSAIHQGWTNEQYF. The CDR3 nucleotides read TGCGCCAGCAGCGCAATACATCAGGGGTGGACAAACGAGCAGTACTTC. This chain connects TRBV10-2 to TRBJ2-7; TRBD1 is a possible D gene (6 bases). The CDR3 extends over 16 amino acids. Between the trimmed V and J ends, which lost 6 bases and 5 bases, there was a span of 23 bases. From germline, CDR1 is WSHSY and CDR2 SAAADI.

The chain is built from TRBV6-5 and TRBJ1-1; 7 positions match TRBD1. Germline CDR1 reads MNHEY; CDR2 reads SVGAGI. CDR3 length equals 16 residues. V was clipped by 1 base and J by 0 bases; unmatched bases: 5. The CDR3 here is CASSYYGRGLNTEAFF. In DNA form, the CDR3 reads TGTGCCAGCAGTTACTATGGTAGGGGGCTGAACACTGAAGCTTTCTTT.

V and J are TRBV2 and TRBJ2-3; possibly TRBD1 for D (5 bases). This CDR3 region has 13 residues. Germline V gene lookup returns CDR1 SNHLY and CDR2 FYNNEI. V gave up 7 bases and J gave up 6 bases, with 14 bases separating them. The CDR3 nucleotides read TGTGCCAGCATCCCAGGGTTGGTGGATACGCAGTATTTT. This gives the protein CASIPGLVDTQYF. The complete variable domain, with remaining parts taken from reference TRBV2 and TRBJ2-3, reads EPEVTQTPSHQVTQMGQEVILRCVPISNHLYFYWYRQILGQKVEFLVSFYNNEISEKSEIFDDQFSVERPDGSNFTLKIRSTKLEDSAMYFCASIPGLVDTQYFGPGTRLTVL.

The chain is built from TRBV5-4 and TRBJ1-3; a possible D gene is TRBD1 (5 bases). CDR1 SGHNT and CDR2 YYREEE come from the germline V gene (reference sequence). This CDR3 region has 14 residues. V gave up 1 base and J gave up 3 bases, with 8 bases separating them. CDR3 in DNA: TGTGCCAGCAGCTTGCCCGGGGGTGGAAACACCATATATTTT. It yields the protein CASSLPGGGNTIYF.